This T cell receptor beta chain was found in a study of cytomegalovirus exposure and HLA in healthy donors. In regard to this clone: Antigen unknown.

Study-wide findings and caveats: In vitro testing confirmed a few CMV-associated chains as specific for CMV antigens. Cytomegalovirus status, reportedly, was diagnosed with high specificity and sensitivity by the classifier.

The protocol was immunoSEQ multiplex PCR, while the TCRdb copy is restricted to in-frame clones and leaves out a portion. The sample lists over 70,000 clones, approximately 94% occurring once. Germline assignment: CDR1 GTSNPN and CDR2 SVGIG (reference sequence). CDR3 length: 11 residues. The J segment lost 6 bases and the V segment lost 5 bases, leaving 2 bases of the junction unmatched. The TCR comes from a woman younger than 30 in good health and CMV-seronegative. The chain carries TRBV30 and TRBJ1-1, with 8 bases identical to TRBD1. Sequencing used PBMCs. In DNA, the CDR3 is TGTGCCTGGGACAGGGGACCTGAAGCTTTCTTT. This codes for CAWDRGPEAFF. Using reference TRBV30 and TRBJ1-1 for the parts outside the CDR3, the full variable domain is SQTIHQWPATLVQPVGSPLSLECTVEGTSNPNLYWYRQAAGRGLQLLFYSVGIGQISSEVPQNLSASRPQDRQFILSSKKLLLSDSGFYLCAWDRGPEAFFGQGTRLTVV.